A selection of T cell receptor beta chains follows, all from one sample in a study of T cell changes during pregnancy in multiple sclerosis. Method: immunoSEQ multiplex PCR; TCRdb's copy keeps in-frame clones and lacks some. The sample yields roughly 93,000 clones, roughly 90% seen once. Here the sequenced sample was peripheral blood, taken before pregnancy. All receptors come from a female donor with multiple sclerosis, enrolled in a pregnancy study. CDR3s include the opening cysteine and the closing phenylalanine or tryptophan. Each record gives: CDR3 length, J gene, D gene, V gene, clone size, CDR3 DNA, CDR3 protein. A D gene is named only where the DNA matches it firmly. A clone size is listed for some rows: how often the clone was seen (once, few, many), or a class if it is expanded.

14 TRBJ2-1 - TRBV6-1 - TGTGCCAGCAGTGAAACTTTGCTTAACAATGAGCAGTTCTTC CASSETLLNNEQFF
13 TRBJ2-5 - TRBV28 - TGTGCCAGCAGTCTGAGGTTCCAAGAGACCCAGTACTTC CASSLRFQETQYF
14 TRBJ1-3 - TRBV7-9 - TGTGCCAGCAGCTTTGCTCAGGGGATAAACACCATATATTTT CASSFAQGINTIYF
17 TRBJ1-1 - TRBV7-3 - TGTGCCAGCAGCTTAACGCAATCGGGCCCGTGGGGCGCTGAAGCTTTCTTT CASSLTQSGPWGAEAFF
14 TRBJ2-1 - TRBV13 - TGTGCCAGCAGCTCGGGGGACTTCTTCAATGAGCAGTTCTTC CASSSGDFFNEQFF
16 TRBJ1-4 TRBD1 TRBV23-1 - TGCGCCAGCAGTCCTGTTGGGACAGTTATTAGTAAAAAACTGTTTTTT CASSPVGTVISKKLFF
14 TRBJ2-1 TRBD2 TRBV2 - TGTGCCAGCATTACGACTAGCGATTACAATGAGCAGTTCTTC CASITTSDYNEQFF
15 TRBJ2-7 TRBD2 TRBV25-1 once TGTGCCAGCAGTTTTAGCGGGGGCCCCTCCTACGAGCAGTACTTC CASSFSGGPSYEQYF
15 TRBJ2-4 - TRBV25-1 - TGTGCCAGCAGTGAAATAGGTCAGGTTCAAAACATTCAGTACTTC CASSEIGQVQNIQYF
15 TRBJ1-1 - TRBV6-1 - TGTGCCAGCAGTGAAAGGGCAGGGGAGAACACTGAAGCTTTCTTT CASSERAGENTEAFF
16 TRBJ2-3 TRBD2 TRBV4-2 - TGTGCCAGCAGCCAAGATCTAGCGGGAGGCACAGATACGCAGTATTTT CASSQDLAGGTDTQYF
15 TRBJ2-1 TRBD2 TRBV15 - TGTGCCACCAGCGGGGAGGGTCTCTCCTACAATGAGCAGTTCTTC CATSGEGLSYNEQFF
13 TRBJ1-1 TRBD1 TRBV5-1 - TGCGCCAGCAGCTCGACAGGGCAAACTGAAGCTTTCTTT CASSSTGQTEAFF
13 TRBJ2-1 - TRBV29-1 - TGCAGCGTTGTGCTACAGGCTAGAGGTGAGCAGTTCTTC CSVVLQARGEQFF
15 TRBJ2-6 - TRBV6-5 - TGTGCCAGCAGTTATTGGGGGCCTGGGGCCAACGTCCTGACTTTC CASSYWGPGANVLTF
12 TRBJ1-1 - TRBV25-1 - TGTGCCAGCAGAGCAGGGAACACTGAAGCTTTCTTT CASRAGNTEAFF
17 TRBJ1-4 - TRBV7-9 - TGTGCCAGCAGCTCGTCAGGGGATTCGGCCTTTAACGAAAAACTGTTTTTT CASSSSGDSAFNEKLFF
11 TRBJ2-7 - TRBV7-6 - TGTGCCAGCAGCTTAGATAACGAGCAGTACTTC CASSLDNEQYF
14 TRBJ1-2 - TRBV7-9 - TGTGCCAGCATCCTAGACGGAGGGAAGGGTGGCTACACCTTC CASILDGGKGGYTF
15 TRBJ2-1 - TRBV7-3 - TGTGCCAGCAGCTTATTAGGGGTACCCTACAATGAGCAGTTCTTC CASSLLGVPYNEQFF
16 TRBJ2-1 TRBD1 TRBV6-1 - TGTGCCAGCAGTGAGCCCTACAGGGGCTTATACAATGAGCAGTTCTTC CASSEPYRGLYNEQFF
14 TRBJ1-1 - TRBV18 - TGTGCCAGCTCACCACCAGCGTCTAACACTGAAGCTTTCTTT CASSPPASNTEAFF